This T cell receptor beta chain comes out of a study of blood T cell repertoires in COVID-19. Study context: The United States, Italy and Spain were the sources of the acute and convalescent COVID-19 samples. The analysed material was cDNA or gDNA that came from T cells, B-cell-depleted T cells, or PBMCs.

The CDR3 spans 15 residues. Germline V gene data show CDR1 as LGHDT and CDR2 as YNNKEL (reference sequence). V lost 4 bases and J 2 bases, leaving 12 bases between the germline ends. Original handling: Using reference gene primer amplification, nucleated cell counts were estimated. Generated by immunoSEQ multiplex PCR, the TCRdb table keeps only in-frame clones and is missing some. That table gives V, J and clone size, and the DNA gave D and trimming. The sample shows 100,000 to 150,000 clones, around 90% of them seen only once. The Seattle patients, enrolled during active infection, were followed longitudinally.

This TCR derives from a man in his forties or fifties with COVID-19, enrolled during active disease. Sample: peripheral blood. The chain is built from TRBV3-1 (or the pseudogene TRBV3-2) and TRBJ1-3, with TRBD1 as a possible D gene (6 bases). The CDR3 region is CASSLLQGAGNTIYF. CDR3 DNA: TGTGCCAGCAGCCTTCTACAGGGTGCTGGAAACACCATATATTTT.